Sequencing of this TCR beta chain was carried out in a study of graft-versus-host responses after intestinal transplantation. The wider study: As for transplant type, recipients had multivisceral, liver-intestinal, or isolated intestinal grafts. Tacrolimus plus steroids were given to all recipients for approximately three years, preceded by anti-thymocyte globulin induction.

V was pared by 4 bases and J by 2 bases, with 11 bases between. CDR1 and CDR2 from the germline V gene are LNHDA and SQIVND (reference sequence). The CDR3 has 14 amino acids. Data came from immunoSEQ multiplex PCR; TCRdb stores just in-frame clones and leaves some out. In the table there are about 25,000 clones, 90% to 95% of which are singletons. This sequence was found in a human patient who received an intestinal transplant, so some T cells may come from the graft donor. The chain joins TRBV19 to TRBJ2-5; D unresolved. This specimen was PBMCs, taken approximately 32 days after intestinal transplant. Written as DNA, the CDR3 is TGTGCCAGTAGTACTTTGACGGAGCAAGAGACCCAGTACTTC. Its translation is CASSTLTEQETQYF.